This T cell receptor beta chain was captured by sequencing in a study of a mutant IDH1 vaccine in newly diagnosed glioma. Regarding the study as a whole: Vaccination induced immune responses in about 93% of patients.

Indicated time point: baseline, week 1 (first vaccination visit). Treatment meaning: pre-vaccination baseline after standard-of-care therapy. With respect to this clone: Its specificity is not known.

Germline V gene lookup returns CDR1 SGHRS and CDR2 YFSETQ. CDR3 length equals 15 residues. Losses at the gene ends were 5 bases for V and 4 bases for J; bases not matched to a gene: 8. Generated by immunoSEQ multiplex PCR, the TCRdb table keeps only in-frame clones and is missing some. The sample carries about 33,000 clones, roughly nine tenths recorded once. The clonotype comes from a woman between 40 and 50 years old with glioma. The material was PBMCs, obtained from a glioma patient treated with radiotherapy, temozolomide or both. The chain couples TRBV5-1 to TRBJ2-7; the match to TRBD2 covers 11 bases. The CDR3 reads CASSRSGRAIYEQYF. The CDR3 DNA follows: TGCGCCAGCAGTCGTAGCGGGAGGGCCATTTACGAGCAGTACTTC.